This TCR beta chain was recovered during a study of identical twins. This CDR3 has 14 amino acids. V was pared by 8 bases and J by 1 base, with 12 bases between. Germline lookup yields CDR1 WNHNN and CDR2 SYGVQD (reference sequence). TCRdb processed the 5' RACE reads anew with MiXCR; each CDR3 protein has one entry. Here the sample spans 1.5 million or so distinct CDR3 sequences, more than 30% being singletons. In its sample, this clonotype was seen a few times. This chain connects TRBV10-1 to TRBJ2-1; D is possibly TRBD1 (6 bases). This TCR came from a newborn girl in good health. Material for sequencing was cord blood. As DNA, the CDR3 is TGCGCCAGCTCAGGGGCCTTATCCTACAATGAGCAGTTCTTC. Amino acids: CASSGALSYNEQFF.